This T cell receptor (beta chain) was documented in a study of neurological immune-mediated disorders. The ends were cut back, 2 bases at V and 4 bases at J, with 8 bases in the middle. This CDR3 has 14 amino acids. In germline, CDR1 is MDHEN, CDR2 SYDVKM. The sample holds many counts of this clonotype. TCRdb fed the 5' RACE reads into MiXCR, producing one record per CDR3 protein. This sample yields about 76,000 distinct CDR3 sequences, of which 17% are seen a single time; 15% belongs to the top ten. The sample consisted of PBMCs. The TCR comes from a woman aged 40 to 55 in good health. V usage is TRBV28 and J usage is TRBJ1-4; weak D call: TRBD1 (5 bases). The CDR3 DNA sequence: TGTGCCAGCAGTTTAAGACAGCTTAATGAAAAACTGTTTTTT. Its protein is CASSLRQLNEKLFF.